Listed here are 5 T cell receptor beta chains from one sample, sequenced in a study of T cells in Graves' hyperthyroidism and ophthalmopathy. What was amplified from RNA transcripts were TCR beta CDR3 regions. First-round RT-PCR with HTBI primers amplified the TCR CDR3 region. TCRdb analysed the multiplex PCR reads with MiXCR anew, one entry per CDR3 protein. The table lists more than 550,000 distinct CDR3 sequences, about 45% of them singletons. The sample taken for sequencing was peripheral blood or thyroid tissue (not recorded which). These receptors originate from an adult man with Graves' disease, either hyperthyroidism or ophthalmopathy (not recorded which).

The rearrangement links TRBV20-1 to TRBJ1-5, with TRBD1 as a possible D gene (5 bases). CDR1 and CDR2 (germline): DFQATT, SNEGSKA (reference sequence). V was shortened by 5 bases and J by 2 bases, with 13 bases between the two germline ends. The CDR3 has 14 amino acids. CDR3 DNA: TGCAGTGCTGCGACCGGGACTGGCAATCAGCCCCAGCATTTT. It is translated as CSAATGTGNQPQHF.

The V and J genes are TRBV29-1 and TRBJ1-1; TRBD1 agrees at 7 bases. The CDR3 runs to 13 residues. Trimming took 6 bases from V and 0 from J; bases not matched to a gene: 4. CDR1 SQVTM and CDR2 ANQGSEA come from the germline V gene. The CDR3 DNA sequence: TGCAGCGTGGGACAGAGATTGAACACTGAAGCTTTCTTT. Translation: CSVGQRLNTEAFF.

The sample holds many counts of this clonotype. The chain has TRBV24-1 and TRBJ1-4; no clear D gene. In germline, CDR1 is KGHDR, CDR2 SFDVKD. The CDR3 loop spans 12 amino acids. V gave up 1 base and J gave up 8 bases, with 4 bases separating them. The CDR3 loop is CATSDFTEKLFF. In DNA, the CDR3 is TGTGCCACCAGTGATTTTACGGAAAAACTGTTTTTT.

This clonotype was seen many times. The chain employs TRBV14 and TRBJ1-1, with D uncertain. Germline V lookup: CDR1 SGHDN, CDR2 FVKESK. The CDR3 has 14 amino acids. V lost 0 bases and J 4 bases, leaving 9 bases between the germline ends. The chain's CDR3 is CASSQDRSFTEAFF. CDR3 nucleotide sequence: TGTGCCAGCAGCCAAGACCGGAGCTTCACTGAAGCTTTCTTT.

The rearrangement links TRBV20-1 to TRBJ1-5, with a weak D call TRBD1 (6 bases). CDR1 is DFQATT, CDR2 SNEGSKA, per germline (reference sequence). CDR3 length: 15 amino acids. The germline V and J ends were trimmed by 0 bases and 6 bases, with 15 bases remaining between them. The CDR3 bases are TGCAGTGCTAGAGATCCATCAGGGGATGGTCAGCCCCAGCATTTT. Amino acid sequence: CSARDPSGDGQPQHF.